The present T cell receptor beta chain was sequenced within a study of a mutant IDH1 vaccine in newly diagnosed glioma. For the study at large: The sex distribution of treated patients was approximately 62% male and about 38% female, with a mean age of roughly 40 years. Patients got radiotherapy, temozolomide, or both beforehand, and most got both.

The table came from immunoSEQ multiplex PCR; TCRdb's copy has only in-frame clones and leaves some out. The table shows about 69,000 clones, with around 87% occurring only once. The CDR3 totals 14 residues. The germline V and J ends were trimmed by 0 bases and 6 bases, with 9 bases remaining between them. CDR1 and CDR2 (germline): SGHNT, YYREEE (reference sequence). With regard to this clone: Its antigen is as yet unknown.

Time point meaning: week 35, safety follow-up. Vaccine doses each comprised 300 ug of mutant IDH1 20-mer peptide, with topical imiquimod. Each donor presented with a new WHO grade 3 or 4 astrocytoma that tested IDH1-mutant and showed ATRX loss. This TCR derives from a man aged 25-45 years with glioma. The V gene is TRBV5-4, the J gene TRBJ2-2; D may be TRBD2 (5 bases). Specimen: PBMCs, collected from a glioma patient whose treatment included an IDH1 peptide vaccine. DNA for the CDR3: TGTGCCAGCAGCTTGGGAGGGAAGGCCGGGGAGCTGTTTTTT. Amino acids: CASSLGGKAGELFF.